The 5 T cell receptor beta chains below come from one sample, sequenced in a study of cytomegalovirus exposure and HLA in healthy donors. Vbeta (60) and Jbeta (13) primers were used in the PCR. Sequencing was performed with immunoSEQ multiplex PCR; in TCRdb, only in-frame clones are kept and a portion is missing. The sample has around 170,000 clones; approximately 78% are singletons. The source material was PBMCs. Every receptor here comes from a woman between 18 and 29 years old in good health and CMV-seronegative.

This rearrangement joins TRBV27 to TRBJ1-4; the D gene is possibly TRBD1 (5 bases). The CDR3 has 15 amino acids. CDR1 is MNHEY and CDR2 is SMNVEV in the germline V gene (reference sequence). Trimming cost V 5 bases and J 2 bases, with 12 bases left between them. CDR3 residues: CASSPHGGTNEKLFF. CDR3 DNA: TGTGCCAGCAGTCCGCACGGGGGGACTAATGAAAAACTGTTTTTT. Using reference TRBV27 and TRBJ1-4 for the parts outside the CDR3, the full variable domain is EAQVTQNPRYLITVTGKKLTVTCSQNMNHEYMSWYRQDPGLGLRQIYYSMNVEVTDKGDVPEGYKVSRKEKRNFPLILESPSPNQTSLYFCASSPHGGTNEKLFFGSGTQLSVL.

V and J are TRBV27 and TRBJ2-7, with 9 bases identical to TRBD1. CDR3 length: 15 residues. Looked up from germline, CDR1 is MNHEY and CDR2 is SMNVEV (reference sequence). V was clipped by 2 bases and J by 2 bases; unmatched bases: 4. In DNA form, the CDR3 reads TGTGCCAGCAGTTTAGCGGGACAGGGAACCTACGAGCAGTACTTC. Encoded protein: CASSLAGQGTYEQYF.

This clone occurred a few times. The J gene is TRBJ2-7, the V gene TRBV2, with TRBD1 matching 10 bases. CDR1 is SNHLY and CDR2 is FYNNEI in the germline V gene. The junction had 1 base not matched to a gene; V was cut back by 6 bases and J by 2 bases. CDR3 length equals 13 residues. CDR3 in amino acids: CASRGQGAYEQYF. Written as DNA, the CDR3 is TGTGCCAGCAGAGGACAGGGGGCCTACGAGCAGTACTTC.

The V and J genes are TRBV6-5 and TRBJ1-2; unclear D gene. The CDR3 is 13 amino acids. Germline V gene lookup returns CDR1 MNHEY and CDR2 SVGAGI. The V gene lost 8 bases and the J gene lost 4 bases, with 14 bases spanning the gap. The CDR3 region has the DNA TGTGCCAGCTTGGAGAGGGCGGGCTATGGCTACACCTTC. It is translated as CASLERAGYGYTF.

This clone was picked up a small number of times. The rearrangement links TRBV6-1 to TRBJ2-7, with D unclear. Deletions cut 2 bases from V and 1 base from J, with 12 bases between. Germline V gene lookup returns CDR1 MNHNS and CDR2 SASEGT. The CDR3 runs to 15 residues. CDR3 bases: TGTGCCAGCAGTGAACAGGTTATGTCTTCCTACGAGCAGTACTTC. Residues: CASSEQVMSSYEQYF.